This T cell receptor (beta chain) came from a study of cytomegalovirus exposure and HLA in healthy donors. Findings and caveats of the study: An analysis done earlier found most TCR beta V segments productive about 87% or about 30% of the time.

The PCR contained 60 Vbeta and 13 Jbeta primers. Profiling relied on immunoSEQ multiplex PCR, and the TCRdb table lists in-frame clones only, not all of them. The sample includes fewer than 150,000 clones, around three quarters of them seen just once. This CDR3 region has 15 residues. The germline V gene has CDR1 MNHEY and CDR2 SVGAGI. Between the trimmed V and J ends, which lost 0 bases and 6 bases, there was a span of 15 bases. Regarding this clone: Its antigen remains unidentified.

This chain links TRBV6-5 with TRBJ2-7, with D tentatively TRBD1 (5 bases). The sample comprised PBMCs. This TCR was recovered from a man aged 30-40 years in good health. The CDR3 coding sequence is TGTGCCAGCAGTTACTCCCGTAGACAGCTTAGCGAGCAGTACTTC. Protein: CASSYSRRQLSEQYF.